This TCR beta chain was captured in a study of identical twins. Template switching added a universal primer site; cDNA carried unique molecular identifiers. TCRdb redid the calling of the 5' RACE reads with MiXCR, one entry per CDR3 protein. Of hundreds of thousands of distinct CDR3 sequences detected, 15% to 20% appear once; the ten largest clones hold over 10%. CDR3 length: 15 residues. V trimming: 2 bases; J trimming: 6 bases; junction bases outside the gene matches: 4. Germline CDR1 reads SGDLS; CDR2 reads YYNGEE. Study observations and caveats: The abundant beta clonotypes from cord blood had fewer insertions, and memory repertoires had none of this. Within monozygotic twins, out-of-frame TCR alpha sharing was underestimated by the models.

Comments on this clonotype: Its antigen is currently unknown.

These same data were also listed under a study on T cells expressing NK-cell markers. That report adds: According to the study, TCR beta repertoires originated from sorted CD3+CD56+NKG2C+, CD3+CD56+NKG2C- and CD3+CD56-NKG2C+ T cells.

Sequencing was done on a sample of PBMCs. The sequence was obtained from a woman younger than 30 in good health. V gene TRBV9 combines with J gene TRBJ2-1; 11 nucleotides line up with TRBD2. For the CDR3, the DNA is TGTGCCAGCAGCGTTAGCGGGGGGGGAACCAATGAGCAGTTCTTC. Protein: CASSVSGGGTNEQFF.